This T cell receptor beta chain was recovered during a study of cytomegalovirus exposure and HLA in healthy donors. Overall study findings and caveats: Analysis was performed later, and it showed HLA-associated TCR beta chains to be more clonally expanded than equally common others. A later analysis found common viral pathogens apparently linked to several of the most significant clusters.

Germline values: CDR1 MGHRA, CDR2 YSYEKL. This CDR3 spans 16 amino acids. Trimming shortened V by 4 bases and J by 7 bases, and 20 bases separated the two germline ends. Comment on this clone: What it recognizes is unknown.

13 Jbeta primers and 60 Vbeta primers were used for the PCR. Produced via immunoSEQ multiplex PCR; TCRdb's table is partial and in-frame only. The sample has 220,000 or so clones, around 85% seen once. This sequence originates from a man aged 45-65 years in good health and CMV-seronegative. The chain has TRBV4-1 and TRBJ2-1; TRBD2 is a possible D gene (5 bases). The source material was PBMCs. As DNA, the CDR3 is TGCGCCAGCAGCCCGGACTCCGGGTCACGAAGGAATGAGCAGTTCTTC. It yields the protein CASSPDSGSRRNEQFF.